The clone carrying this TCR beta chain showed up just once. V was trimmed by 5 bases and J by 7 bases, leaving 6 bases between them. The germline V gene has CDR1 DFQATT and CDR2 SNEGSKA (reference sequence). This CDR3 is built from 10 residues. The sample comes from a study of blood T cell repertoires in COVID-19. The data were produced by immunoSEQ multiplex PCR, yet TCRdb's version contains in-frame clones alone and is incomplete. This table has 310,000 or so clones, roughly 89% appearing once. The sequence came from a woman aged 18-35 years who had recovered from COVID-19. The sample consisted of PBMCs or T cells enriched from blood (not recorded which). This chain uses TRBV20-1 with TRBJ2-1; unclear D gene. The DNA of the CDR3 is TGCAGTGCTCTAGGAAATGAGCAGTTCTTC. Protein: CSALGNEQFF.